The present entry profiles one T cell receptor (beta chain) with its context. This sample was included in a study of blood T cell repertoires in COVID-19. As originally analysed: Using reference gene primer amplification, nucleated cell counts were estimated. Sequenced by immunoSEQ multiplex PCR; TCRdb stores in-frame clones only, minus some. The D gene and trimming were derived from the DNA, and the V and J assignments and clone size from that table. The table has about 42,000 clones, approximately 92% seen once. The junction had 11 bases not matched to a gene; V was cut back by 6 bases and J by 11 bases. Germline V lookup: CDR1 SEHNR, CDR2 FQNEAQ (reference sequence). The length of the CDR3 is 15 residues.

Sequencing was performed on peripheral blood. This receptor was identified in a man aged 25 to 45 with active or convalescent COVID-19. This chain uses TRBV7-9 with TRBJ2-1; 12 nucleotides match TRBD2. This CDR3 is CASSVTSGGLRKQFF. CDR3 bases: TGTGCCAGCAGTGTAACTAGCGGGGGGCTCCGGAAGCAGTTCTTC.